Listed below are T cell receptor beta chains from one sample, sequenced in a study of cytomegalovirus exposure and HLA in healthy donors. Measured with immunoSEQ multiplex PCR; TCRdb has only the in-frame clones, and not every one. Of some 110,000 clones listed, approximately 80% are singletons. The sequenced material came from PBMCs. The source is a man aged 50 to 59 in good health and CMV-seropositive. The CDR3 runs from the conserved cysteine through the conserved F or W. A D gene is named only where the DNA matches it firmly. For some rows the clone size is stated as once, few or many, or as a class when expanded; others skip it.

clone_size	v_call	d_call	j_call	cdr3_nt	cdr3_aa
few	TRBV7-9	.	TRBJ1-1	TGTGCCAGCAGCCCCTCCGGGACAAAGAACACTGAAGCTTTCTTT	CASSPSGTKNTEAFF
.	TRBV5-6	.	TRBJ2-1	TGTGCCAGCAGCTTGGAGTCCGGGGGGCGAACCTACAATGAGCAGTTCTTC	CASSLESGGRTYNEQFF
.	TRBV11-2	.	TRBJ1-1	TGTGCCAGCAGCTTAGTCGGGGGAGCGGCTTTCTTT	CASSLVGGAAFF
.	TRBV5-5	TRBD1	TRBJ2-7	TGTGCCAGCAGCCCCGGGACAGGAGGGTACGAGCAGTACTTC	CASSPGTGGYEQYF
.	TRBV19	TRBD2	TRBJ2-4	TGTGCCAGTAGTGATTTAGCGGGAGCACAAAACATTCAGTACTTC	CASSDLAGAQNIQYF
.	TRBV30	.	TRBJ1-4	TGTGCCTGGAGCCCGGGGGGGAAAAAACTGTTTTTT	CAWSPGGKKLFF
.	TRBV10-3	TRBD2	TRBJ2-2	TGTGCCATCGGTCTAGGACTAGCGGCCACCGGGGAGCTGTTTTTT	CAIGLGLAATGELFF
.	TRBV6-5	TRBD2	TRBJ2-2	TGTGCCAGCAGAGCTAGCGGGGGGAACACCGGGGAGCTGTTTTTT	CASRASGGNTGELFF
.	TRBV18	TRBD1	TRBJ2-7	TGTGCCAGCTCGCCGACAGGGCCGTCGAAAGAGCAGTACTTC	CASSPTGPSKEQYF
once	TRBV18	.	TRBJ2-6	TGTGCCAGCTCACCACCGCAGAATTCTGGGGCCAACGTCCTGACTTTC	CASSPPQNSGANVLTF
.	TRBV13	TRBD1	TRBJ2-2	TGTGCCAGCAGCCGGTGGACAGGGAACACCGGGGAGCTGTTTTTT	CASSRWTGNTGELFF
.	TRBV18	.	TRBJ2-3	TGTGCCAGCTCACCTCCTGGCACAGATACGCAGTATTTT	CASSPPGTDTQYF
few	TRBV5-1	TRBD1	TRBJ1-2	TGCGCCAGCAGCTTGACAGGGGAACGGCATGGCTACACCTTC	CASSLTGERHGYTF
.	TRBV6-5	.	TRBJ1-6	TGTGCCAGCAGTTACTCGAGGGGCAGGGGTAATTCACCCCTCCACTTT	CASSYSRGRGNSPLHF
once	TRBV12-2	.	TRBJ1-6	TGTGCAAGTCGCTTAACAGGGCCCTATAATTCACCCCTCCACTTT	CASRLTGPYNSPLHF
.	TRBV29-1	TRBD1	TRBJ1-5	TGCAGCGTTCAGGGACAGGCTAATCAGCCCCAGCATTTT	CSVQGQANQPQHF
.	TRBV10-3	TRBD1	TRBJ1-2	TGTGCCATCAGTACCCAACCGGGACAGGGGGCGGGACACTATGGCTACACCTTC	CAISTQPGQGAGHYGYTF
few	TRBV6-5	TRBD1	TRBJ2-1	TGTGCCAGCAGTGACGGACAGGCCTACAATGAGCAGTTCTTC	CASSDGQAYNEQFF
.	TRBV27	TRBD1	TRBJ2-5	TGTGCCAGCAGTTCCCAGGGGGCCCTAGAGACCCAGTACTTC	CASSSQGALETQYF
.	TRBV28	.	TRBJ1-3	TGTGCCAGCAGTTTACCACAGGGTAGCTCTGGAAACACCATATATTTT	CASSLPQGSSGNTIYF
.	TRBV2	.	TRBJ2-7	TGTGCCAGCGAAGGGGAGGACTCAAACTGGGAGCAGTACTTC	CASEGEDSNWEQYF
.	TRBV19	.	TRBJ1-5	TGTGCCAGTAGTATAAGGGGCGACAGGCCCGGTTCGGCCCAGCATTTT	CASSIRGDRPGSAQHF
.	TRBV28	TRBD1	TRBJ2-7	TGTGCCAGCAGTCCCCTCGGGACAGGGTCCTACGAGCAGTACTTC	CASSPLGTGSYEQYF
once	TRBV10-3	.	TRBJ1-1	TGTGCCATCAGATTACAGGCGATGGAAGAAGCTTTCTTT	CAIRLQAMEEAFF
.	TRBV27	.	TRBJ1-1	TGTGCCAGCAGTTTTACAGGGAACACTGAAGCTTTCTTT	CASSFTGNTEAFF
.	TRBV5-6	TRBD1	TRBJ1-2	TGTGCCAGCAGCTTAGCCGGGACAGGGGGCGGCTATGGCTACACCTTC	CASSLAGTGGGYGYTF
.	TRBV27	TRBD1	TRBJ2-1	TGTGCCAGCAGAACCGGGACAGGGAAGTACAATGAGCAGTTCTTC	CASRTGTGKYNEQFF
.	TRBV28	.	TRBJ1-2	TGTGCCAGCAGTTATCCGGGACAAGGAGACTATGGCTACACCTTC	CASSYPGQGDYGYTF
few	TRBV5-1	TRBD2	TRBJ2-3	TGCGCCAGCAGCTCGGGGTCGACTAGCGGGAGGGGAGATACGCAGTATTTT	CASSSGSTSGRGDTQYF
few	TRBV6-5	.	TRBJ1-3	TGTGCCAGCCAAAACACGGGAAACACCATATATTTT	CASQNTGNTIYF
.	TRBV6-6	.	TRBJ2-7	TGTGCCAGCATGCGAGGGATTGGCTACGAGCAGTACTTC	CASMRGIGYEQYF
once	TRBV5-6	.	TRBJ1-1	TGTGCCAGCAGCTTGGGTAGAAAGCTAAACACTGAAGCTTTCTTT	CASSLGRKLNTEAFF
.	TRBV7-7	.	TRBJ2-5	TGTGCTAGCAGCTCGGACCCGGACAGCTCACAAGAGACCCAGTACTTC	CASSSDPDSSQETQYF
.	TRBV25-1	.	TRBJ1-4	TGTGCCAGCAGTGATCGGGGTGAAAAACTGTTTTTT	CASSDRGEKLFF
.	TRBV6-1	TRBD1	TRBJ1-6	TGTGCCAGCAGTGGGGGACAGGGGGTTAGTTCACCCCTCCACTTT	CASSGGQGVSSPLHF
.	TRBV6-5	.	TRBJ1-2	TGTGCCAGCACCGCTACAGGGTCCTATGGCTACACCTTC	CASTATGSYGYTF
once	TRBV7-6	.	TRBJ2-5	TGTGCCAGCAGCTTAGATAGTCGGACCCAGTACTTC	CASSLDSRTQYF
.	TRBV6-6	TRBD1	TRBJ1-2	TGTGCCAGCAGTATACAGGGGATTACACCGTATGGCTACACCTTC	CASSIQGITPYGYTF
once	TRBV28	.	TRBJ1-5	TGTGCCAGCAGTGGAGGGGGGGGCTTGGGTAGCAATCAGCCCCAGCATTTT	CASSGGGGLGSNQPQHF
.	TRBV18	TRBD1	TRBJ1-6	TGTGCCAGCTCCCCACTTCCTAGGACAGGGCAAAGTTCACCCCTCCACTTT	CASSPLPRTGQSSPLHF
.	TRBV30	.	TRBJ1-2	TGTGCCTGGAGTTTCCTACGGACAAACTATGGCTACACCTTC	CAWSFLRTNYGYTF
.	TRBV11-2	.	TRBJ2-1	TGTGCCAGCAGCTTAAGAAGCTCGGGGTACAATGAGCAGTTCTTC	CASSLRSSGYNEQFF
few	TRBV19	.	TRBJ2-1	TGTGCCAGTAGTGGTAGTGAGCGGGCTGAGCAGTTCTTC	CASSGSERAEQFF
.	TRBV10-3	.	TRBJ1-1	TGTGCCATCAGGGCCGCGGCTAACAAGAACACTGAAGCTTTCTTT	CAIRAAANKNTEAFF
.	TRBV30	TRBD1	TRBJ1-3	TGTGCCTGGAGTGCCGACAGGGCTTATGGAAACACCATATATTTT	CAWSADRAYGNTIYF
few	TRBV25-1	TRBD1	TRBJ2-7	TGTGCCAGCAGTGACCACGTCCAGGGGGCTTCCTACGAGCAGTACTTC	CASSDHVQGASYEQYF
.	TRBV4-1	TRBD2	TRBJ2-5	TGCGCCAGCAGCCAAGATCCAGCGGGAGGTACCTCCGGGACCCAGTACTTC	CASSQDPAGGTSGTQYF
.	TRBV9	TRBD2	TRBJ2-4	TGTGCCAGCTATGGGGGGGAGGCCAAAAACATTCAGTACTTC	CASYGGEAKNIQYF
.	TRBV5-6	TRBD1	TRBJ1-5	TGTGCCAGCAGCTTGGGACAGGGTATCAATCAGCCCCAGCATTTT	CASSLGQGINQPQHF
.	TRBV5-5	TRBD1	TRBJ1-2	TGTGCCAGCAGCTCCGGGACAGGGAACTACACCTTC	CASSSGTGNYTF
.	TRBV19	TRBD1	TRBJ2-1	TGTGCCAGTAGTACCGGACAGGGGACGGGCCTTAATGAGCAGTTCTTC	CASSTGQGTGLNEQFF
few	TRBV30	TRBD2	TRBJ2-5	TGTGCCTGGACTAGCGGGAGGGTTTGGGAGACCCAGTACTTC	CAWTSGRVWETQYF